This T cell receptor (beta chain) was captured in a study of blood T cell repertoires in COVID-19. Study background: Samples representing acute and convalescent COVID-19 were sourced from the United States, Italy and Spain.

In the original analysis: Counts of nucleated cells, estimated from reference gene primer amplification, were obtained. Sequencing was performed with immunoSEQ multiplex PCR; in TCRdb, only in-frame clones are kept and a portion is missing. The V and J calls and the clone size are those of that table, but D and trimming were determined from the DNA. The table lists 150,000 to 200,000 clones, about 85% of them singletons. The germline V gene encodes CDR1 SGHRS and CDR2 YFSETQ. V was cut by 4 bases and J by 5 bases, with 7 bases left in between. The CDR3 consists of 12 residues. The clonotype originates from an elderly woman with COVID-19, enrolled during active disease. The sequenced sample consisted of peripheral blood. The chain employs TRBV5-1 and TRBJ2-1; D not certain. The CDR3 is CASSLTDNEQFF. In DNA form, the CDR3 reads TGCGCCAGCAGCCTTACAGACAATGAGCAGTTCTTC.